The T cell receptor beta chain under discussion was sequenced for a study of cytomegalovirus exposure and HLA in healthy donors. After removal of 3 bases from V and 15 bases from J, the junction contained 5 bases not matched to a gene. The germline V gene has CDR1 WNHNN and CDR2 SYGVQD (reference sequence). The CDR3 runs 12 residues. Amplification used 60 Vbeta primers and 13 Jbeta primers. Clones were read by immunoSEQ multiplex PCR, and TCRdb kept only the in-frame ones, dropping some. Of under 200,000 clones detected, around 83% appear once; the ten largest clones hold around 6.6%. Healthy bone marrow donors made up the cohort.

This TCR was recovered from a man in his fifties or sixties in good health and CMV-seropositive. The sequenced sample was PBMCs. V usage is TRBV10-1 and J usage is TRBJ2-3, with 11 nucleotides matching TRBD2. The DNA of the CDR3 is TGCGCCAGCAGTGATACTAGCGGGAGCTCATATTTT. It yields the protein CASSDTSGSSYF.